This record concerns one TCR beta chain sequence. In the authors' workflow: Counts of nucleated cells, estimated from reference gene primer amplification, were obtained. Assay used: immunoSEQ multiplex PCR; TCRdb lists only in-frame clones, some missing. Clone size and V and J calls were adopted from that table, with D and trimming inferred from the DNA. Of 200,000 to 250,000 clones in the sample, around 88% were seen once. The V gene's germline CDR1 is MNHEY and CDR2 SVGAGI. V was cut by 5 bases and J by 2 bases, with 7 bases left in between. The CDR3 length is 12 residues. This record comes from a study of blood T cell repertoires in COVID-19. Study as a whole: Donors in the United States, Italy and Spain gave samples during acute or convalescent COVID-19. T cells, B-cell-depleted T cells, or PBMCs provided the cDNA or gDNA that served as material.

This chain connects TRBV6-5 to TRBJ2-7, with a weak D call TRBD2 (5 bases). The clonotype was recovered from a woman aged 30 to 39 who had recovered from COVID-19. The material sequenced was peripheral blood. CDR3 in amino acids: CASSPGTYEQYF. Written as DNA, the CDR3 is TGTGCCAGCAGTCCGGGAACCTACGAGCAGTACTTC.